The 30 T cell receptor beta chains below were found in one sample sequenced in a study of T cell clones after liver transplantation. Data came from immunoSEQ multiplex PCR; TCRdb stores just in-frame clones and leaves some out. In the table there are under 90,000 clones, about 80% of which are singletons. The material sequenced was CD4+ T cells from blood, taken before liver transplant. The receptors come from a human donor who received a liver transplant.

The CDR3 region has the DNA TGTGCCAGCAGCCTAACAGGGGCGAATGGAAACACCATATATTTT. This codes for CASSLTGANGNTIYF. V usage is TRBV6-5 and J usage is TRBJ1-3; the match to TRBD1 covers 7 bases. With 6 bases clipped from V and 3 bases from J, the junction kept 8 bases outside the gene matches. The CDR3 contains 15 residues. Germline V lookup: CDR1 MNHEY, CDR2 SVGAGI.

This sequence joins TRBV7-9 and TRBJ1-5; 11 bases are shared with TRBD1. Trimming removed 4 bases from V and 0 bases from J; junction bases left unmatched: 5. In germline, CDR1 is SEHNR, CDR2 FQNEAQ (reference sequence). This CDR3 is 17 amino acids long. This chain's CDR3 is CASSSGTGGYSNQPQHF. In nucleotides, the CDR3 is TGTGCCAGCAGCTCCGGGACAGGGGGGTATAGCAATCAGCCCCAGCATTTT.

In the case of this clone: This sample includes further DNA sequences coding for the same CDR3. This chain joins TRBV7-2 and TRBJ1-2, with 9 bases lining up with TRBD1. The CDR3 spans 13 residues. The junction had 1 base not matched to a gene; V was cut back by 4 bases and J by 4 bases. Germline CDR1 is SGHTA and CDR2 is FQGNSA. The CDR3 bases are TGTGCCAGCAGCTCGGGACAGGGCTATGGCTACACCTTC. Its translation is CASSSGQGYGYTF.

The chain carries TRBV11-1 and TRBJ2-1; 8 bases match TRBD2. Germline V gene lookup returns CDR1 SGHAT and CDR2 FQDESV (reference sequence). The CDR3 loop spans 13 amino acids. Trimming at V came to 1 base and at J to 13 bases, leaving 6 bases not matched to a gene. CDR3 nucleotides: TGTGCCAGCAGCTTAGGAGGTAGCGGGGATCAGTTCTTC. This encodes CASSLGGSGDQFF.

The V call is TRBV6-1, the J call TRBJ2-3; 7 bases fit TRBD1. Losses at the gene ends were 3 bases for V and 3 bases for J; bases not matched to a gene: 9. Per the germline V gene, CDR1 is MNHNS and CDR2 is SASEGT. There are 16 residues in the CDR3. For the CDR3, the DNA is TGTGCCAGCAGTGAGAGGGCAGGGGGTTCGACAGATACGCAGTATTTT. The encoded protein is CASSERAGGSTDTQYF.

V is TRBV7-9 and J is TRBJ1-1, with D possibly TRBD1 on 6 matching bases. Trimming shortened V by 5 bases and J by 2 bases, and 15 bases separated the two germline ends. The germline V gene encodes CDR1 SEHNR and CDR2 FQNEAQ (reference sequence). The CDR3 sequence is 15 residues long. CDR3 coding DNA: TGTGCCAGCAGCCCAACCTCGACAGGTAACACTGAAGCTTTCTTT. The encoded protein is CASSPTSTGNTEAFF.

The CDR3 protein is CASSQGPAPLSTDTQYF. The CDR3 DNA follows: TGCGCCAGCAGCCAAGGTCCCGCTCCCCTAAGCACAGATACGCAGTATTTT. The chain employs TRBV4-1 and TRBJ2-3; D remains unclear. CDR3 length equals 17 residues. Germline CDR1 reads MGHRA; CDR2 reads YSYEKL. Between the trimmed V and J ends, which lost 1 base and 0 bases, there was a span of 14 bases.

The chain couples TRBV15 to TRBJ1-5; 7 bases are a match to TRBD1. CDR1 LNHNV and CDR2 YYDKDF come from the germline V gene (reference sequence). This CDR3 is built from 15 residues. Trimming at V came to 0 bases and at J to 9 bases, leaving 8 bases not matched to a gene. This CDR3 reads CATSREGVRGPPQHF. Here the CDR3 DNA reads TGTGCCACCAGCAGAGAGGGAGTGAGGGGGCCGCCCCAGCATTTT.

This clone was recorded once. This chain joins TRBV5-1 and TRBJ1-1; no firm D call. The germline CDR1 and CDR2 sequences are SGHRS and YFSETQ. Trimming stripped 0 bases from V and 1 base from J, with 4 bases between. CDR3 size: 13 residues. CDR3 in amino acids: CASSLEQNTEAFF. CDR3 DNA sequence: TGCGCCAGCAGCTTGGAACAGAACACTGAAGCTTTCTTT.

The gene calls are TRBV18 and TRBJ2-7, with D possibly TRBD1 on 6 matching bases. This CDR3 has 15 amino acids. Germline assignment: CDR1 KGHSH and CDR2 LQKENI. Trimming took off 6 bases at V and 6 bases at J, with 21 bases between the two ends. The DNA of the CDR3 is TGTGCCAGCTCGCTCACACAGGGATCAGGGATCGAGCAGTACTTC. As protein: CASSLTQGSGIEQYF.

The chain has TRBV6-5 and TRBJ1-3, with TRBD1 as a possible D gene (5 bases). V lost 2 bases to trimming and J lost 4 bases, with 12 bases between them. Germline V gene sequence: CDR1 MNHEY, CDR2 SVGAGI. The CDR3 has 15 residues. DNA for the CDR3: TGTGCCAGCAGTTACGAAGAGGGGATGGGAAACACCATATATTTT. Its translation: CASSYEEGMGNTIYF.

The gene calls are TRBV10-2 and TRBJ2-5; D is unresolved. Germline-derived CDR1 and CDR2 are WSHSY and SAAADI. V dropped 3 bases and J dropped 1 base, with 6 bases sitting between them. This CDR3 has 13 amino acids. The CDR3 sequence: CASSDEVQETQYF. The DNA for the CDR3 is TGCGCCAGCAGTGATGAGGTCCAAGAGACCCAGTACTTC.

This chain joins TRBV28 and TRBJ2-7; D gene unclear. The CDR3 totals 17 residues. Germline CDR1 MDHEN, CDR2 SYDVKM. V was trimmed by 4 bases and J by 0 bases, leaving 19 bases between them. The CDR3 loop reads CASSSFQQAPYSYEQYF. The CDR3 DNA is TGTGCCAGCAGTTCCTTCCAGCAGGCACCTTACTCCTACGAGCAGTACTTC. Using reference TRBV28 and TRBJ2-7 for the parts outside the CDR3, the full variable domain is DVKVTQSSRYLVKRTGEKVFLECVQDMDHENMFWYRQDPGLGLRLIYFSYDVKMKEKGDIPEGYSVSREKKERFSLILESASTNQTSMYLCASSSFQQAPYSYEQYFGPGTRLTVT.

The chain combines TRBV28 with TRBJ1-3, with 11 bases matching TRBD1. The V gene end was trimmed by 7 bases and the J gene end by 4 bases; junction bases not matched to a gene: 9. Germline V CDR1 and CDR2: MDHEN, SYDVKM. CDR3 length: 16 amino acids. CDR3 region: CASNFGQGARGNTIYF. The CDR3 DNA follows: TGTGCCAGCAATTTCGGACAGGGGGCACGAGGAAACACCATATATTTT.

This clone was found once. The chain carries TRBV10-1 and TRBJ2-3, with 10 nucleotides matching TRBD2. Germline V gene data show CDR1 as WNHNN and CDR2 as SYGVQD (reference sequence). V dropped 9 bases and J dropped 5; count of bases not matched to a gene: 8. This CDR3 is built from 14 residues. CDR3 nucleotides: TGCGCCAGTCGGCCTAGCGGGAGCTTAGATACGCAGTATTTT. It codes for CASRPSGSLDTQYF.

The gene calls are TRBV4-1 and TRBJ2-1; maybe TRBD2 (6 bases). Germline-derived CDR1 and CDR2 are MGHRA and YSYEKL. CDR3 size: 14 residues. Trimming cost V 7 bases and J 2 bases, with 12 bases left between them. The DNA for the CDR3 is TGCGCCAGCACCTTAGGAGGGCCCTACAATGAGCAGTTCTTC. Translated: CASTLGGPYNEQFF.

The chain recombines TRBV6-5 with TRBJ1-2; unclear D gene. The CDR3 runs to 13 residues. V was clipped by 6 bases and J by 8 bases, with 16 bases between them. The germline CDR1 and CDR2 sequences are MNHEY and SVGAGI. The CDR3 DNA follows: TGTGCCAGCAGCCTTGATAGACTCGGGGGCTACACCTTC. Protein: CASSLDRLGGYTF.

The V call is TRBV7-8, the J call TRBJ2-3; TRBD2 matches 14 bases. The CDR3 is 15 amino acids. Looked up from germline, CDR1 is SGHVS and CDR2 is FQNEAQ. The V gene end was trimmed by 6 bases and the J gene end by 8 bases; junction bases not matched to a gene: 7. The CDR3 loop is CASRPAGTSGGTQYF. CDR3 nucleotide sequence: TGTGCCAGCAGGCCAGCCGGGACTAGCGGGGGTACGCAGTATTTT.

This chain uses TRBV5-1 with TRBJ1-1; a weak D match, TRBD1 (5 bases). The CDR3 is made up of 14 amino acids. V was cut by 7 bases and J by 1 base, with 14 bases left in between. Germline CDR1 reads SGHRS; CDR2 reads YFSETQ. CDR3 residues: CASRRGSENTEAFF. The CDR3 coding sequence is TGCGCCAGCCGCCGGGGCAGTGAGAACACTGAAGCTTTCTTT.

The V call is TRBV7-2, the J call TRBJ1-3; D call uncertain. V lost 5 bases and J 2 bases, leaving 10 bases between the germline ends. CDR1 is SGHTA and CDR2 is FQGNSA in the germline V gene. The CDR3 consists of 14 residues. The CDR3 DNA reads TGTGCCAGCAGCCGCTACGGGGCTGGAAACACCATATATTTT. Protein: CASSRYGAGNTIYF.

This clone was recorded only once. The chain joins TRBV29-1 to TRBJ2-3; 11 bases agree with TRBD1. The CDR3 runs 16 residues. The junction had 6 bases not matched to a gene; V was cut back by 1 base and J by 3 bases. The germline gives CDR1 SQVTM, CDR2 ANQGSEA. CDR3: CSVEGTGGRWTDTQYF. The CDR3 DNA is TGCAGCGTTGAAGGGACAGGGGGCAGGTGGACAGATACGCAGTATTTT.

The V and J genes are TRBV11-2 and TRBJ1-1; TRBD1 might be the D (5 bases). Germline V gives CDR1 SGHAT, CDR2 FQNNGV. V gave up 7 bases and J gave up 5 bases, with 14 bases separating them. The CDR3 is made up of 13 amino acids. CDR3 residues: CASIHAGGTEAFF. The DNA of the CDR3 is TGTGCCAGCATCCACGCCGGGGGAACTGAAGCTTTCTTT.

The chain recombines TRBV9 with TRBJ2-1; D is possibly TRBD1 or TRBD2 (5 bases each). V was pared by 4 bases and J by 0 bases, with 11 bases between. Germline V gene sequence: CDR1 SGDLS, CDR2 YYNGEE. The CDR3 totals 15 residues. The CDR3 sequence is CASSPLGPSYNEQFF. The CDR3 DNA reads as TGTGCCAGCAGCCCTCTGGGACCCTCCTACAATGAGCAGTTCTTC.

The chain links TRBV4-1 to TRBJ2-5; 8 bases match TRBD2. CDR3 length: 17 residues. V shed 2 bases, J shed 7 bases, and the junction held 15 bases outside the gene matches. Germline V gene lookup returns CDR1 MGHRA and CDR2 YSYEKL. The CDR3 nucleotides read TGCGCCAGCAGCCAACGACCCTGGAGTAGCGGGAACGCGACCCAGTACTTC. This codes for CASSQRPWSSGNATQYF.

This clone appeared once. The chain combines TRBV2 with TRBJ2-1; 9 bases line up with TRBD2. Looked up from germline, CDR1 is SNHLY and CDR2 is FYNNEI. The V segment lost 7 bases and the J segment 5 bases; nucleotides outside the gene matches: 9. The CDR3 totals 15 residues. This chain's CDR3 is CASITLAGSHNEQFF. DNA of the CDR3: TGTGCCAGCATCACGCTAGCGGGATCGCACAATGAGCAGTTCTTC.

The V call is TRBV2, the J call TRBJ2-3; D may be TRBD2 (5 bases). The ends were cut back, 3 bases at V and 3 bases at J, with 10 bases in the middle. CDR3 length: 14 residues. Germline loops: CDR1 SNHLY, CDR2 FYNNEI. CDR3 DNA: TGTGCCAGCAGTGACCGGGAAGGTACAGATACGCAGTATTTT. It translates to CASSDREGTDTQYF.

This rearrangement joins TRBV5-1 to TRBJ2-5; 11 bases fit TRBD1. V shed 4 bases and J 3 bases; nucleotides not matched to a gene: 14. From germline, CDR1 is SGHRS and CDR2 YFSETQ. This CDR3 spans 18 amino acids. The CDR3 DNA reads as TGCGCCAGCAGCCTTTCTGGACAGGGGGCTTTTGGGGAAGAGACCCAGTACTTC. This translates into CASSLSGQGAFGEETQYF.

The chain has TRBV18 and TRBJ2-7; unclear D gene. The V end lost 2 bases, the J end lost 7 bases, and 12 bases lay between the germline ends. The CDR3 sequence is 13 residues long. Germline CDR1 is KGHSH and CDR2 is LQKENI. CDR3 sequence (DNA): TGTGCCAGCTCACCAGAAGTTATAAGGGAGCAGTACTTC. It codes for CASSPEVIREQYF.

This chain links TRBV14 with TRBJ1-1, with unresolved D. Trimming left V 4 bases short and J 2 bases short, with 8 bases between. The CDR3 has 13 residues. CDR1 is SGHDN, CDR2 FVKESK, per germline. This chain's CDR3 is CASSLSLNTEAFF. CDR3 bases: TGTGCCAGCAGCCTTTCACTAAACACTGAAGCTTTCTTT.

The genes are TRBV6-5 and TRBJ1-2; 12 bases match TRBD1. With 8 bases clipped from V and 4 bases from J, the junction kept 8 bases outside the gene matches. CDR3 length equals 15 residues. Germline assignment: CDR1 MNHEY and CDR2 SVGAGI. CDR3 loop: CASSNRDRGRYGYTF. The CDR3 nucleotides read TGTGCCAGCTCAAACCGGGACAGGGGGCGCTATGGCTACACCTTC.